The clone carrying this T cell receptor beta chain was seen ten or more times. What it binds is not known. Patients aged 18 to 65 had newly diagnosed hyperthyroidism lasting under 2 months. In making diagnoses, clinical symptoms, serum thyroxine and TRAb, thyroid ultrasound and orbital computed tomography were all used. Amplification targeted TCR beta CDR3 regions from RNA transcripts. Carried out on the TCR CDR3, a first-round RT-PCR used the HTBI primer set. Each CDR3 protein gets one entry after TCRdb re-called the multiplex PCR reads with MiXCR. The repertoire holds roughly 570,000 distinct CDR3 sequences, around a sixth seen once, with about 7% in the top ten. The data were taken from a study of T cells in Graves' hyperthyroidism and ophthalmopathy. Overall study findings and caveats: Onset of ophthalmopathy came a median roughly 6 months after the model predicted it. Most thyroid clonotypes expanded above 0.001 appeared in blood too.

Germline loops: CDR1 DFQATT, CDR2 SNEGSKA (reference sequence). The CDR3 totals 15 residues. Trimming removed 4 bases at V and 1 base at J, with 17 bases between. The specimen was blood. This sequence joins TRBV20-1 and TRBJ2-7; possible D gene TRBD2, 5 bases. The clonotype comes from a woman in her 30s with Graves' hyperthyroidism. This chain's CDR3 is CSAMLLAPSSYEQYF. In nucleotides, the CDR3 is TGCAGTGCTATGCTGCTAGCCCCCTCATCCTACGAGCAGTACTTC.